This is a list of T cell receptor beta chains from one sample in a study of tumor-infiltrating lymphocytes in primary liver carcinoma. TCRdb ran MiXCR on the multiplex PCR reads and lists one entry per CDR3 protein. The sample lists around 71,000 distinct CDR3 sequences, 71% occurring once. The source material was liver tumor tissue from sampling region 4. Source of these receptors: a woman aged 55-69 years with primary liver carcinoma and hepatitis B virus infection. Both conserved end residues are part of each CDR3. D genes are given only for firm matches. Clone size appears in some rows only: once, few, many, or a class for an expanded clone.

>.|15|.|TRBV6-9|TRBJ2-4
CARELEGVPKNIQYF
TGTGCCCGAGAGCTAGAGGGAGTACCCAAAAACATTCAGTACTTC
>TRBD1|16|many|TRBV10-3|TRBJ1-6
CAISETGGAGNSPLHF
TGTGCCATCAGCGAGACAGGGGGTGCAGGTAATTCACCCCTCCACTTT
>TRBD1|21|few|TRBV7-9|TRBJ2-6
CASSKVWGQGATSSGANVLTF
TGTGCCAGCAGCAAAGTCTGGGGGCAGGGGGCTACTAGCTCTGGGGCCAACGTCCTGACTTTC
>TRBD1|15|.|TRBV10-3|TRBJ1-1
CAITRGTAKNTEAFF
TGTGCCATAACGAGAGGGACAGCTAAGAACACTGAAGCTTTCTTT
>TRBD1|15|once|TRBV6-1|TRBJ1-2
CARSETTGGGYGHTF
TGTGCCCGCAGTGAAACGACAGGGGGCGGCTATGGCCACACCTTC
>.|15|.|TRBV6-5|TRBJ1-4
CVSSRRQPDNEKLLF
TGTGTCAGCAGTCGGCGACAGCCAGACAATGAAAAACTGTTATTT
>TRBD2|14|.|TRBV6-1|TRBJ2-1
CVSSLVAGGREQFF
TGTGTCAGCAGTTTGGTAGCGGGAGGGCGTGAACAGTTCTTC
>TRBD1|19|.|TRBV20-1|TRBJ1-5
CSASDRAKCLITSKQPQHF
TGCAGTGCCTCGGACAGGGCAAAGTGCCTGATCACTAGCAAACAGCCCCAGCATTTT
>TRBD2|16|many|TRBV6-1|TRBJ2-7
CASSPYLAGGSHEQYF
TGTGCCAGCAGCCCCTACCTAGCGGGAGGGTCCCACGAGCAGTACTTC
>TRBD2|15|many|TRBV6-2/TRBV6-3|TRBJ2-7
CASIKASGRSYEQYF
TGTGCCAGCATCAAAGCTAGCGGGAGGTCGTACGAGCAGTACTTC
>TRBD1|18|.|TRBV6-5|TRBJ1-5
CASSPRPVKQGAGQPQHF
TGTGCCAGCAGTCCCAGACCCGTAAAACAGGGGGCTGGGCAGCCCCAGCATTTT
>.|19|.|TRBV11-2|TRBJ1-3
CASSSRPDRGAYSGDTIYF
TGTGCCAGCAGCTCACGCCCGGATAGGGGAGCGTATTCTGGAGACACCATATATTTT
>.|13|.|TRBV7-9|TRBJ1-1
CANSLMGVGEAFF
TGTGCCAACAGCTTAATGGGAGTCGGTGAAGCTTTCTTT